This is a list of T cell receptor beta chains from one sample in a study of cytomegalovirus exposure and HLA in healthy donors. The table came from immunoSEQ multiplex PCR; TCRdb's copy has only in-frame clones and leaves some out. The sample lists 150,000 to 200,000 clones, around 75% occurring once. Sequencing was carried out using PBMCs. The receptors here all came from a woman between 45 and 60 years old in good health and CMV-seronegative. Both conserved end residues are part of each CDR3. The order of the fields is J gene, V gene, CDR3 protein.

TRBJ1-5 | TRBV7-9 | CASTGGPNQPQHF
TRBJ1-1 | TRBV10-2 | CASSGNTEAFF
TRBJ2-1 | TRBV7-2 | CASSLRLNEQFF
TRBJ2-2 | TRBV29-1 | CSATPGANTGELFF
TRBJ2-2 | TRBV5-4 | CASSLRSRGGTGELFF
TRBJ2-1 | TRBV7-2 | CASSLNGVEQFF
TRBJ1-1 | TRBV7-8 | CASSPHRVDTEAFF
TRBJ2-5 | TRBV7-3 | CASSLRGGSETQYF
TRBJ2-7 | TRBV27 | CASSFGDRGQGEQYF
TRBJ1-3 | TRBV12-5 | CARGDSSGNTIYF
TRBJ2-2 | TRBV7-2 | CASSLRSGSTGELFF
TRBJ2-6 | TRBV5-4 | CASTGGGLSLGANVLTF